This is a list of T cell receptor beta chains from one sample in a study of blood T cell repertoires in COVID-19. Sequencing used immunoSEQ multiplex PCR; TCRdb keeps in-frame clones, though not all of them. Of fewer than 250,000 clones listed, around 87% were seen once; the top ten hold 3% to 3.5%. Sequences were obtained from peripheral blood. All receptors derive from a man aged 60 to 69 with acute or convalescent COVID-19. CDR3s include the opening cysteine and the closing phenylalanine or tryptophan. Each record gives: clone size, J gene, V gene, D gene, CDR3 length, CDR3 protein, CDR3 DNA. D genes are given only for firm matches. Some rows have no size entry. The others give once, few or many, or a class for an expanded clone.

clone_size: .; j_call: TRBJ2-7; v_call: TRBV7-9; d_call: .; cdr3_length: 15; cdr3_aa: CASSLGRGGLYEQYF; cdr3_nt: TGTGCCAGCAGCTTAGGACGCGGCGGACTCTACGAGCAGTACTTC
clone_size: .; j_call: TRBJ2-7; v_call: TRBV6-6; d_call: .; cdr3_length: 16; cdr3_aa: CASSQTSMAPSYEQYF; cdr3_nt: TGTGCCAGCAGTCAGACTAGTATGGCACCATCCTACGAGCAGTACTTC
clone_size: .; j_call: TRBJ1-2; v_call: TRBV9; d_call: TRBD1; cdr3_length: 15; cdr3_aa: CASSARDRVIAGYTF; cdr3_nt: TGTGCCAGCAGCGCAAGGGACAGGGTAATAGCTGGCTACACCTTC
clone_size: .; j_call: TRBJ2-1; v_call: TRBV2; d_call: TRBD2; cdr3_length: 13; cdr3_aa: CASMGGGRDEQFF; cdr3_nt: TGTGCCAGCATGGGCGGGGGGAGAGATGAGCAGTTCTTC
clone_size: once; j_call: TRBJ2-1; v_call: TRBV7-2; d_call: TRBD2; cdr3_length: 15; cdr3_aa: CASSLVGGGADEQFF; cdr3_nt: TGTGCCAGCAGCTTAGTTGGCGGGGGGGCCGATGAGCAGTTCTTC
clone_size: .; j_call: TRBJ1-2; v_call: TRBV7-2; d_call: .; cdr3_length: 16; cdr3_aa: CASSLDRRTKNYGYTF; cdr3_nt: TGTGCCAGCAGCTTGGATCGTCGGACAAAAAACTATGGCTACACCTTC
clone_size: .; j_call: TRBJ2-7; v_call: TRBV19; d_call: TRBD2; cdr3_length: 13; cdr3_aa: CASSIIGRDEQYF; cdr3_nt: TGTGCCAGTAGTATAATTGGGAGGGACGAGCAGTACTTC
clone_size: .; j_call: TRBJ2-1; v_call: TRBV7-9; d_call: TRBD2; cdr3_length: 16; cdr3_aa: CASSLLAGGPYNEQFF; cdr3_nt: TGTGCCAGCAGCTTATTAGCGGGGGGGCCCTACAATGAGCAGTTCTTC
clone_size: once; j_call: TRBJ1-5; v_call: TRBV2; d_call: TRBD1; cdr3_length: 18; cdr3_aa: CASSEKKHRGQSNQPQHF; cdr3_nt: TGTGCCAGCAGTGAAAAGAAGCACAGGGGGCAAAGCAATCAGCCCCAGCATTTT
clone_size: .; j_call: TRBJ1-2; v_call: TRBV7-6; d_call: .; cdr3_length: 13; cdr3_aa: CASSPQRFMDYTF; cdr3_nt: TGTGCCAGCAGCCCACAGAGATTTATGGACTACACCTTC
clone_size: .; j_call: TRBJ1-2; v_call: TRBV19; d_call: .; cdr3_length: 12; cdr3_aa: CASGQSNYGYTF; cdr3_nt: TGTGCCAGCGGACAGTCTAACTATGGCTACACCTTC
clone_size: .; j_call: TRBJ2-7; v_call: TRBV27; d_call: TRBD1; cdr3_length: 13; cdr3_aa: CASYRGLNYEQYF; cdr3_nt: TGTGCCAGTTACAGGGGGCTAAACTACGAGCAGTACTTC
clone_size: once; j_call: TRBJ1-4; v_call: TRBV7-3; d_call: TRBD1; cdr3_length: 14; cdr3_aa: CASSDRVGNEKLFF; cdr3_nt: TGTGCCAGCAGCGACAGGGTTGGTAATGAAAAACTGTTTTTT
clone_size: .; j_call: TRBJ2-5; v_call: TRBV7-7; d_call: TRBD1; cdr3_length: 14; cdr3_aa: CASSTGQGREGQYF; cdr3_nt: TGTGCCAGCAGCACAGGACAGGGGAGGGAGGGCCAGTACTTC
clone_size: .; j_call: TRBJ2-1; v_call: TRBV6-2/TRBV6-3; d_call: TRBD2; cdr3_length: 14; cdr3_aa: CASSYKRGYNEQFF; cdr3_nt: TGTGCCAGCAGTTATAAGCGGGGGTACAATGAGCAGTTCTTC
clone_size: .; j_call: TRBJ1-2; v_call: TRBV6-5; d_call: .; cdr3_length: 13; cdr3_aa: CASYQGGGGGYTF; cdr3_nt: TGTGCCAGCTACCAGGGTGGTGGTGGTGGCTACACCTTC
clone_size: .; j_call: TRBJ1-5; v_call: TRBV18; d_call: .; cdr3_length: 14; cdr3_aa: CASSGGGGNQPQHF; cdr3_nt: TGTGCCAGCTCGGGGGGGGGCGGCAATCAGCCCCAGCATTTT
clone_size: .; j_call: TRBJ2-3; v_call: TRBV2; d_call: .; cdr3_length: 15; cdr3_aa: CASYARGRGTDTQYF; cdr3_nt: TGTGCCAGCTATGCACGGGGTAGGGGCACAGATACGCAGTATTTT
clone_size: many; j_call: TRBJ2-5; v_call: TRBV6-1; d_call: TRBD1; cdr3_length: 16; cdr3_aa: CASSEATGGIAETQYF; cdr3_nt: TGTGCCAGCAGTGAAGCCACAGGGGGCATAGCGGAGACCCAGTACTTC
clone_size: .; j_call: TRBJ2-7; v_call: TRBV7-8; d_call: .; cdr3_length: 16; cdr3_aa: CASSLAGGYLSYEQYF; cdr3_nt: TGTGCCAGCAGCTTAGCGGGAGGCTACCTCTCCTACGAGCAGTACTTC
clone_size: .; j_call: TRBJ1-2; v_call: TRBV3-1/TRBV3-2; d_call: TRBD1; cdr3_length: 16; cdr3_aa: CASSRNTGGANYGYTF; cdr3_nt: TGTGCCAGCAGCCGTAATACAGGGGGCGCTAACTATGGCTACACCTTC
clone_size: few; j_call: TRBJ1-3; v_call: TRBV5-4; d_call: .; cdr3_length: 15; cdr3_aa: CASSSGVRSGNTIYF; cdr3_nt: TGTGCCAGCAGCTCCGGGGTCCGATCTGGAAACACCATATATTTT
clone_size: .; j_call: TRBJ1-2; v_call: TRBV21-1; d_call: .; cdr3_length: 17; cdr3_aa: CASSKRAPGLPNYGYTF; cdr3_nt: TGTGCCAGCAGCAAACGCGCTCCGGGACTTCCAAACTATGGCTACACCTTC
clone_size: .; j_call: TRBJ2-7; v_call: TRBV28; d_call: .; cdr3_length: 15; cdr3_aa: CASSLAGPASYEQYF; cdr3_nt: TGTGCCAGCAGTTTGGCAGGGCCGGCTTCCTACGAGCAGTACTTC
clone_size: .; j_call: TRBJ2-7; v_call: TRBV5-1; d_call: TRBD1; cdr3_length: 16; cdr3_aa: CASSWTGTGGSYEQYF; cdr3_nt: TGCGCCAGCAGCTGGACCGGGACAGGGGGCTCCTACGAGCAGTACTTC
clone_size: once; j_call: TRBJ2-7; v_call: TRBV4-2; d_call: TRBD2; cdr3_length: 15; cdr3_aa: CASSQDGGGPYEQYF; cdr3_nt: TGTGCCAGCAGCCAAGATGGCGGGGGGCCATACGAGCAGTACTTC
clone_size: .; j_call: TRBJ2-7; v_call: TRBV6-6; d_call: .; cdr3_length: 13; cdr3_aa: CASIGVRTYEQYF; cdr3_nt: TGTGCCAGCATCGGGGTCAGAACCTACGAGCAGTACTTC
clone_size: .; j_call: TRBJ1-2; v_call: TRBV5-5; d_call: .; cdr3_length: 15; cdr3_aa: CASSLSWGGDSGYTF; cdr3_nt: TGTGCCAGCAGCTTGAGTTGGGGTGGGGACTCTGGCTACACCTTC
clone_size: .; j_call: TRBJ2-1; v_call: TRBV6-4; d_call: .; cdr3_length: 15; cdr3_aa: CASSEAGASYNEQFF; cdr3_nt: TGTGCCAGCAGTGAAGCAGGGGCCTCCTACAATGAGCAGTTCTTC
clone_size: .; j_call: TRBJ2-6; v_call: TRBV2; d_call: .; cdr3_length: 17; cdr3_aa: CASSLILGGSGANVLTF; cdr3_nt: TGTGCCAGCAGTCTAATCCTGGGAGGCTCTGGGGCCAACGTCCTGACTTTC
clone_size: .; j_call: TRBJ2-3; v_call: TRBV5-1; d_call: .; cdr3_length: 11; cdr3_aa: CASSPSDTQYF; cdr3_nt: TGCGCCAGCAGCCCTAGCGATACGCAGTATTTT
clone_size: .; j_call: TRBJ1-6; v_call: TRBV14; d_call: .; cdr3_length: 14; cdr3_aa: CASSQEAGISPLHF; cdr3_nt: TGTGCCAGCAGCCAAGAGGCGGGGATATCACCCCTCCACTTT
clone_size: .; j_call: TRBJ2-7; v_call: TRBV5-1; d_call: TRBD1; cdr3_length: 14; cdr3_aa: CASGTGEALYEQYF; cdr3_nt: TGCGCCAGCGGCACAGGGGAAGCTCTCTACGAGCAGTACTTC
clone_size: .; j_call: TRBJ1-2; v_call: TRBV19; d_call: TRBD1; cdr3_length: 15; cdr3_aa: CASTPLDRDDYGYTF; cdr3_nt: TGTGCCAGTACCCCATTGGACAGGGACGACTATGGCTACACCTTC
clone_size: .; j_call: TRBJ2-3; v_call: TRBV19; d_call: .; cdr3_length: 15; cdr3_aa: CASRSPGRSTDTQYF; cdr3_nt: TGTGCCAGTAGGAGTCCAGGGCGAAGCACAGATACGCAGTATTTT
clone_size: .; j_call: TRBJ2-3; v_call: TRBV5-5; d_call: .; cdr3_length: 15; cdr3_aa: CASSLDGEVTDTQYF; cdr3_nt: TGTGCCAGCAGCTTGGACGGAGAGGTTACAGATACGCAGTATTTT
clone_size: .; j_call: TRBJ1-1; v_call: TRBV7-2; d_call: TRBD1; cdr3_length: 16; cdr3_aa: CASSHRDRLMDTEAFF; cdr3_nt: TGTGCCAGCAGCCACCGGGACAGGCTTATGGACACTGAAGCTTTCTTT
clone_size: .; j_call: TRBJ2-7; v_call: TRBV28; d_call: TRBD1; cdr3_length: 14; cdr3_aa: CASRTPTGYHEQYF; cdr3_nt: TGTGCCAGCAGAACCCCGACAGGGTACCACGAGCAGTACTTC
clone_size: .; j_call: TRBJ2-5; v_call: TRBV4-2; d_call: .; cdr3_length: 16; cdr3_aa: CASSQGNAGPGETQYF; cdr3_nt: TGTGCCAGCAGCCAAGGGAACGCAGGGCCGGGAGAGACCCAGTACTTC
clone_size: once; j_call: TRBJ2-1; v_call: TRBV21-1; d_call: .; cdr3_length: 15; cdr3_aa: CASSKGGPANNEQFF; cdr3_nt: TGTGCCAGCAGCAAAGGGGGGCCAGCTAACAATGAGCAGTTCTTC
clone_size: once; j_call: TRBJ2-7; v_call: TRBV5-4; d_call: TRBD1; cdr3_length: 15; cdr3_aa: CASSHSGTGGYEQYF; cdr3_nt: TGTGCCAGCAGCCACTCCGGGACAGGGGGCTACGAGCAGTACTTC
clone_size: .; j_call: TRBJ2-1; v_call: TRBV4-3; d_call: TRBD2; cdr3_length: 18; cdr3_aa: CASSQGHSTSGGYNEQFF; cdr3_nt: TGCGCCAGCAGCCAAGGTCACTCAACTAGCGGGGGCTACAATGAGCAGTTCTTC
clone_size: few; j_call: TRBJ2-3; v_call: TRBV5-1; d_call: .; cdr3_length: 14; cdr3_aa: CASSSSPGTDTQYF; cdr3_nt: TGCGCCAGCAGTAGCTCGCCAGGCACAGATACGCAGTATTTT
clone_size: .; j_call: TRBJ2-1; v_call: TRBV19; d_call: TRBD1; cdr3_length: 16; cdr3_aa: CASSEEPGQGIDEQFF; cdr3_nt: TGTGCCAGTAGTGAGGAGCCGGGACAGGGGATCGATGAGCAGTTCTTC
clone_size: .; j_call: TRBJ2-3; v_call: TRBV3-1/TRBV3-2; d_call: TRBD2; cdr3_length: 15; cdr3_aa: CASSERLAGLNTQYF; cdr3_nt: TGTGCCAGCAGCGAGAGACTAGCGGGGCTTAATACGCAGTATTTT
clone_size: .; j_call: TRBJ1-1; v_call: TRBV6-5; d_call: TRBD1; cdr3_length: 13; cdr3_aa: CASNSDRGAEAFF; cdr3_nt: TGTGCCAGCAACTCGGACAGGGGGGCTGAAGCTTTCTTT